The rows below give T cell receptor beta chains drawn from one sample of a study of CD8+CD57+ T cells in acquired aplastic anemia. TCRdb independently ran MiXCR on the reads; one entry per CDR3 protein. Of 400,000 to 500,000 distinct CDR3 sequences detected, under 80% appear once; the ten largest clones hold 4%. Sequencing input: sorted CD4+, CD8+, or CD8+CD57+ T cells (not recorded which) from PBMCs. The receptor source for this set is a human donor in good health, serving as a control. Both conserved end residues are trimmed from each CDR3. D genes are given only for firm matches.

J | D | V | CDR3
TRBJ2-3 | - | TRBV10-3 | AISLSGTDTQY
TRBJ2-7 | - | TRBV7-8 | ASRLYNSPLHFE
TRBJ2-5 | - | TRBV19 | ASSPDSQETQY
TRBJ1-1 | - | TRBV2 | ASRMDTHTEAF
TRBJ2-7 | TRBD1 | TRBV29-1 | SVERLRDSSYEQY
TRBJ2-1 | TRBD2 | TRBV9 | ASSVASLAGATYNEQF
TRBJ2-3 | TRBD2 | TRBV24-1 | ATSDPSGVKTDTQY
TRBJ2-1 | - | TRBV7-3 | ASSLGPNDEQYF
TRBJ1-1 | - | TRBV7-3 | ASSVPGTRPAV
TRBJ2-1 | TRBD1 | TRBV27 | ASSLSAGTEINNEQF
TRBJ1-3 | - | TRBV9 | AMGDRDSGNTIY
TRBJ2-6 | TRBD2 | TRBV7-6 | ASSPSGAAGDLFT
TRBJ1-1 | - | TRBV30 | AWSVPPSEAF
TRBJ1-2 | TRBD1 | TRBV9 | ANSGQDYGYT
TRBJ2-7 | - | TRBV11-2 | ASSLGNQDQY
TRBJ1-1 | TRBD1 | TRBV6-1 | ASSWDRAGTEAF
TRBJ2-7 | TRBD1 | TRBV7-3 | ASSYTGTGFYEQ
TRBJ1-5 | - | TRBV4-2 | ASSVADFQPQH
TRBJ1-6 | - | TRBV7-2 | ASSLQTRNPLH
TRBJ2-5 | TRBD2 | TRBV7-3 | ASSLAGLAGAWQETQY
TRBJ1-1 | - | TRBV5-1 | ASSLIGQNTEAF
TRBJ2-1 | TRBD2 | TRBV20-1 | SAHPGGTYNEQF
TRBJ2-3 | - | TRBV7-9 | ASRLVGGTEAFF
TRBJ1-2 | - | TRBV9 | ASSVGRRNTDT
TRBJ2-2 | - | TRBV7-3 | ASSLSSGELF
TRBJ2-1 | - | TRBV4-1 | ASSIRQAQMSNEQF
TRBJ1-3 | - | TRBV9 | ASTPGTSAATQSIY
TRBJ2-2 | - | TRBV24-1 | ATSVPLALKPRQLF
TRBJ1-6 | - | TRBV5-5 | ASSLDLGSNSPLH
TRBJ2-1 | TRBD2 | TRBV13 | ASARSGGGYNEQF
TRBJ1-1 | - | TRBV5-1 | ASSFGTVTSGTEAF
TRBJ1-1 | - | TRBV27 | ASSPERRDMNTEAF
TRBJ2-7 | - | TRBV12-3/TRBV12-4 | ASSYGIGYEQY
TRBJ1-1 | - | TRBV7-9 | ASSLSGFGAF
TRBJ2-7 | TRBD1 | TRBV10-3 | AISQGQEQY
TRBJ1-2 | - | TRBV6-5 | ASSYNRVNYGYT
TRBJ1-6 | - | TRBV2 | ASSAPGETAPLL
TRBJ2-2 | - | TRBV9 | ASSVGSGVDYNEQF
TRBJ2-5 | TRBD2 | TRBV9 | ASSEPTSGGGETQY
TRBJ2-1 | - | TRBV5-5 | ASSFPGAYNEQF
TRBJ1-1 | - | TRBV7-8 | ASGGIRDAEEF
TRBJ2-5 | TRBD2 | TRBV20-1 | SASAGTSGVYQETQY
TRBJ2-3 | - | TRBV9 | ASSLGGELAGGLTDTQY
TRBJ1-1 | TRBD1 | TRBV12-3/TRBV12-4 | ASSSLGGTENTEAF
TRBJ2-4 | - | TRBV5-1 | ASSIGGGGSWNIQY
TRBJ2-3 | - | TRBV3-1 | ASSQDLTITDTQY
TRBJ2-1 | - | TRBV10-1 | ASSDTGREQF
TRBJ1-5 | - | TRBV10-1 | ASSEFWGGDQPQH
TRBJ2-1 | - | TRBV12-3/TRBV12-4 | ASSLTGRGEQF
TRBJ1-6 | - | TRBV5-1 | ASSATGLTKPLH
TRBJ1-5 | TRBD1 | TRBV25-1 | ASSEYGTGIGQPQH
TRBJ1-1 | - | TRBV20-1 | SARDGEGGNTEAF
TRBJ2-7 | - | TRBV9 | ASSPLGDISYEQY